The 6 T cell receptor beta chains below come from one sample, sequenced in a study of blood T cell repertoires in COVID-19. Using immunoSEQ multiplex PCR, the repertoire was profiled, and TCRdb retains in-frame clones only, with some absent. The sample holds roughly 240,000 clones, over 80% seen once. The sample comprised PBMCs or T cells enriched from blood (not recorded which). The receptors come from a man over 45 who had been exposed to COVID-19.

CDR3 protein: CASSFKLQVNEKLFF. For the CDR3, the DNA is TGTGCCAGCAGTTTTAAGTTGCAGGTTAATGAAAAACTGTTTTTT. The chain is built from TRBV27 and TRBJ1-4; D call uncertain. V lost 3 bases and J lost 4, with 12 bases in between. The CDR3 contains 15 residues. In germline, CDR1 is MNHEY, CDR2 SMNVEV (reference sequence).

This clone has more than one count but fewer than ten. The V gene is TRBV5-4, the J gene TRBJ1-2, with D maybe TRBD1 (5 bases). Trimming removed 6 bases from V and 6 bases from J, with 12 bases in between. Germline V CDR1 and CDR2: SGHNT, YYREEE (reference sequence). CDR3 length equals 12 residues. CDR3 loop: CASTLDRDGYTF. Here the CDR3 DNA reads TGTGCCAGCACCCTCGACAGAGATGGCTACACCTTC.

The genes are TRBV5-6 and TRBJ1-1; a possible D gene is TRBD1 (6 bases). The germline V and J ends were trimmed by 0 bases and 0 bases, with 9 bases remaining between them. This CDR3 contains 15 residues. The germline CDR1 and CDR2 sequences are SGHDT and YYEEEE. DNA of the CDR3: TGTGCCAGCAGCTTGGGACAGGTAATGAACACTGAAGCTTTCTTT. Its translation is CASSLGQVMNTEAFF.

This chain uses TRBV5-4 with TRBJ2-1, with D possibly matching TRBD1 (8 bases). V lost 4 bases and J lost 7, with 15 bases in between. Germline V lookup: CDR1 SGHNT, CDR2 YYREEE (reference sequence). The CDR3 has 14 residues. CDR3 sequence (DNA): TGTGCCAGCAGCCGTCAACAGGGGGGGAATGAGCAGTTCTTC. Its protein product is CASSRQQGGNEQFF. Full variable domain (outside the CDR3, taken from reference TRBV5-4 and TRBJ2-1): ETGVTQSPTHLIKTRGQQVTLRCSSQSGHNTVSWYQQALGQGPQFIFQYYREEENGRGNFPPRFSGLQFPNYSSELNVNALELDDSALYLCASSRQQGGNEQFFGPGTRLTVL.

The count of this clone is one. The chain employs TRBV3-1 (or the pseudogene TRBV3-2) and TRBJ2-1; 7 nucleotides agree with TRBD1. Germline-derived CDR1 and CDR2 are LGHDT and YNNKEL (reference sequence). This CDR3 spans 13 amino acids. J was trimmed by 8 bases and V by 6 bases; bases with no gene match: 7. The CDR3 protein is CASRRDQGDEQFF. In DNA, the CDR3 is TGTGCCAGCAGACGGGACCAGGGGGATGAGCAGTTCTTC.

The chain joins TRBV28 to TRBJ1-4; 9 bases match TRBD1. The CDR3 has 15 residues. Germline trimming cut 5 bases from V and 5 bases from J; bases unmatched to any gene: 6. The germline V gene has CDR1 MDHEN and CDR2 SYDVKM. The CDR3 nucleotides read TGTGCCAGCAGTCCCCTAGGACAGGGGAATGAAAAACTGTTTTTT. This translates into CASSPLGQGNEKLFF. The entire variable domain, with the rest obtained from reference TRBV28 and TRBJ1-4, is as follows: DVKVTQSSRYLVKRTGEKVFLECVQDMDHENMFWYRQDPGLGLRLIYFSYDVKMKEKGDIPEGYSVSREKKERFSLILESASTNQTSMYLCASSPLGQGNEKLFFGSGTQLSVL.